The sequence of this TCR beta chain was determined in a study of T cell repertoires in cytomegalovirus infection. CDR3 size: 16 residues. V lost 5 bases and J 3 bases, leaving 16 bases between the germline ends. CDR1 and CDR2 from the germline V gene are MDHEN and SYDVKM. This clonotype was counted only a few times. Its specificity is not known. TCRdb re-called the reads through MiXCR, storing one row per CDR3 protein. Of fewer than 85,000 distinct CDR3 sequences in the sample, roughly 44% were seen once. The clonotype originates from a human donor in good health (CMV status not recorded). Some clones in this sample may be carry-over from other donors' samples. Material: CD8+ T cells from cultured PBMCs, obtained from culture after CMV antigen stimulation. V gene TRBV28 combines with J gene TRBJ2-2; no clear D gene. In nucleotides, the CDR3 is TGTGCCAGCAGTCCACTAACGGACGGGTACACCGGGGAGCTGTTTTTT. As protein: CASSPLTDGYTGELFF.